The 25 T cell receptor beta chains below come from one sample, sequenced in a study of blood T cell repertoires in COVID-19. Here immunoSEQ multiplex PCR was the method, and the copy in TCRdb shows in-frame clones only, minus some. The sample records 240,000 or so clones, roughly 80% being singletons. The sequenced sample was peripheral blood. The receptors were gathered from a woman younger than 30 with acute or convalescent COVID-19.

This chain links TRBV9 with TRBJ2-7; 8 bases agree with TRBD2. Germline CDR1 SGDLS, CDR2 YYNGEE. V shed 0 bases and J 5 bases; nucleotides not matched to a gene: 10. The CDR3 sequence is 16 residues long. The CDR3, as DNA: TGTGCCAGCAGCGTAGAGGGTAGCGGGAAAATTCACGAGCAGTACTTC. It codes for CASSVEGSGKIHEQYF.

This clone showed up just once. The chain joins TRBV11-2 to TRBJ1-3; 7 positions agree with TRBD1. Germline V gene data show CDR1 as SGHAT and CDR2 as FQNNGV. CDR3 size: 16 residues. Trimming at V came to 5 bases and at J to 4 bases, leaving 11 bases not matched to a gene. CDR3 DNA sequence: TGTGCCAGCAGCATGGTTAAGGGGGCTTCCGGAAACACCATATATTTT. It encodes CASSMVKGASGNTIYF.

This clone has a single count. The rearrangement uses TRBV2 and TRBJ1-2; unclear D gene. V was cut by 4 bases and J by 4 bases, with 13 bases left in between. The CDR3 loop spans 14 amino acids. CDR1 is SNHLY, CDR2 FYNNEI, per germline. The CDR3, as DNA: TGTGCCAGCAGTGTCCACCCCACTGGCTATGGCTACACCTTC. Its protein is CASSVHPTGYGYTF.

Worth noting for this clone: Other nucleotide sequences from this sample produce the same CDR3. The chain combines TRBV12-3 or TRBV12-4 with TRBJ2-7, with D possibly matching TRBD1 (6 bases). CDR3 length equals 12 residues. Trimming removed 5 bases from V and 3 bases from J, with 8 bases in between. The CDR3 DNA reads as TGTGCCAGCAGTCTACAGGGCTACGAGCAGTACTTC. Translation gives CASSLQGYEQYF.

The DNA for the CDR3 is TGTGCCAGCAGCCCGACACTACAGGGGGCCGGGGAGCAGTACTTC. Its translation: CASSPTLQGAGEQYF. This chain joins TRBV7-9 and TRBJ2-7, with 9 bases identical to TRBD1. The CDR3 is made up of 15 amino acids. V shed 5 bases, J shed 7 bases, and the junction held 12 bases outside the gene matches. Germline CDR1 reads SEHNR; CDR2 reads FQNEAQ (reference sequence).

CDR3 sequence (DNA): TGTGCCAGCAGCACGCGATTGGACAGGGGGCGTAGGGAGCAGTTCTTC. It is translated as CASSTRLDRGRREQFF. J is TRBJ2-1 and V is TRBV2; TRBD1 aligns across 11 bases. Germline CDR1 is SNHLY and CDR2 is FYNNEI. After removal of 6 bases from V and 10 bases from J, the junction contained 14 bases not matched to a gene. The CDR3 spans 16 residues. Filled out from reference TRBV2 and TRBJ2-1, the complete variable domain reads EPEVTQTPSHQVTQMGQEVILRCVPISNHLYFYWYRQILGQKVEFLVSFYNNEISEKSEIFDDQFSVERPDGSNFTLKIRSTKLEDSAMYFCASSTRLDRGRREQFFGPGTRLTVL.

This chain links TRBV18 with TRBJ1-3; a weak D match, TRBD1 (6 bases). This CDR3 comprises 16 residues. Per germline, CDR1 KGHSH and CDR2 LQKENI. With 3 bases removed from V and 0 bases from J, the gap between germline ends came to 12 bases. The CDR3 bases are TGTGCCAGCTCACCTTTGGACAGCCCCTCTGGAAACACCATATATTTT. This encodes CASSPLDSPSGNTIYF.

The chain joins TRBV6-5 to TRBJ2-7, with D possibly matching TRBD1 (6 bases). Germline V gene sequence: CDR1 MNHEY, CDR2 SVGAGI. Trimming stripped 0 bases from V and 2 bases from J, with 11 bases between. This CDR3 region has 15 residues. The chain's CDR3 is CASSYSGTPTYEQYF. The CDR3 DNA sequence: TGTGCCAGCAGTTACTCGGGGACACCTACCTACGAGCAGTACTTC.

CDR3 residues: CASSLIMDRDNEQFF. In DNA, the CDR3 is TGTGCCAGCAGCTTGATAATGGACAGGGACAATGAGCAGTTCTTC. The chain joins TRBV5-4 to TRBJ2-1; 8 nucleotides align to TRBD1. The CDR3 contains 15 residues. Germline CDR1 reads SGHNT; CDR2 reads YYREEE (reference sequence). The J segment lost 5 bases and the V segment lost 1 base, leaving 5 bases of the junction unmatched.

The rearrangement joins TRBV7-3 to TRBJ2-1; 14 bases align to TRBD2. J gave up 9 bases and V 5 bases, and 6 bases lay outside the gene matches. This CDR3 contains 15 residues. Germline lookup yields CDR1 SGHTA and CDR2 FQGTGA. The CDR3 spells CASSKTSGRAGEQFF. The CDR3 DNA reads TGTGCCAGCAGCAAGACTAGCGGGAGGGCGGGTGAGCAGTTCTTC.

The V call is TRBV19, the J call TRBJ2-3; D might be TRBD2 (6 bases). V lost 5 bases and J lost 2, with 11 bases in between. This CDR3 region has 14 residues. Germline V gene lookup returns CDR1 LNHDA and CDR2 SQIVND (reference sequence). The CDR3 region is CASSSSVVTDTQYF. The CDR3 DNA reads as TGTGCCAGTAGTTCTAGCGTCGTCACAGATACGCAGTATTTT.

This chain uses TRBV7-2 with TRBJ2-1, with D possibly being TRBD2 (6 bases). The CDR3 is 14 amino acids. Germline values: CDR1 SGHTA, CDR2 FQGNSA. V was pared by 0 bases and J by 10 bases, with 13 bases between. The CDR3 DNA sequence: TGTGCCAGCAGCTTAGCACGCGGCGGGAAGGAGCAGTTCTTC. Its protein product is CASSLARGGKEQFF. The full variable domain, rest sourced from reference TRBV7-2 and TRBJ2-1, is GAGVSQSPSNKVTEKGKDVELRCDPISGHTALYWYRQSLGQGLEFLIYFQGNSAPDKSGLPSDRFSAERTGGSVSTLTIQRTQQEDSAVYLCASSLARGGKEQFFGPGTRLTVL.

The V and J genes are TRBV7-8 and TRBJ2-7, with D perhaps matching TRBD2 (6 bases). Trimming took off 7 bases at V and 0 bases at J, with 16 bases between the two ends. The CDR3 totals 15 residues. Per germline, CDR1 SGHVS and CDR2 FQNEAQ. The DNA of the CDR3 is TGTGCCAGCACTACCTCAGCGGGTACCTCCTACGAGCAGTACTTC. Residues: CASTTSAGTSYEQYF.

The chain recombines TRBV10-3 with TRBJ2-7, with 9 bases identical to TRBD1. Per the germline V gene, CDR1 is ENHRY and CDR2 is SYGVKD. The CDR3 spans 15 residues. The V and J ends lost 6 bases and 4 bases, in that order; junction bases with no gene match: 10. The CDR3 sequence is CAISATGTGTYEQYF. Written as DNA, the CDR3 is TGTGCCATCAGCGCTACCGGGACAGGGACGTACGAGCAGTACTTC.

The chain's CDR3 is CASSDLRQNTEAFF. In DNA, the CDR3 is TGTGCCAGCAGTGACCTAAGACAGAACACTGAAGCTTTCTTT. The V call is TRBV2, the J call TRBJ1-1; D ambiguous. Trimming took off 3 bases at V and 1 base at J, with 9 bases between the two ends. The germline V gene encodes CDR1 SNHLY and CDR2 FYNNEI. The CDR3 spans 14 residues. Supplemented by reference TRBV2 and TRBJ1-1, the full variable domain reads EPEVTQTPSHQVTQMGQEVILRCVPISNHLYFYWYRQILGQKVEFLVSFYNNEISEKSEIFDDQFSVERPDGSNFTLKIRSTKLEDSAMYFCASSDLRQNTEAFFGQGTRLTVV.

The chain recombines TRBV5-1 with TRBJ1-5; D unclear. V was clipped by 2 bases and J by 7 bases, with 10 bases between them. The V gene's germline CDR1 is SGHRS and CDR2 YFSETQ. CDR3 length: 13 amino acids. The CDR3 DNA reads as TGCGCCAGCAGCTTCTTGGGAGACCAGCCCCAGCATTTT. This gives the protein CASSFLGDQPQHF.

The CDR3 bases are TGTGCCAGCAGCGCTAGCGGGAGTAATAATGAGCAGTTCTTC. This translates into CASSASGSNNEQFF. This rearrangement joins TRBV7-3 to TRBJ2-1; 10 nucleotides agree with TRBD2. V lost 5 bases to trimming and J lost 7 bases; unmatched junction nucleotides: 5. This CDR3 is 14 amino acids long. Germline V gene lookup returns CDR1 SGHTA and CDR2 FQGTGA.

The V call is TRBV5-5, the J call TRBJ2-5; 8 positions match TRBD2. The CDR3 has 17 residues. The J segment lost 5 bases and the V segment lost 4 bases, leaving 16 bases of the junction unmatched. CDR1 is SGHKS and CDR2 is YYEKEE in the germline V gene (reference sequence). This chain's CDR3 is CASSGVVGSGMGETQYF. CDR3 DNA sequence: TGTGCCAGCAGCGGAGTGGTGGGTAGCGGGATGGGGGAGACCCAGTACTTC.

This clone is a singleton in its sample. This chain uses TRBV7-2 with TRBJ1-5; no clear D gene. This CDR3 has 15 amino acids. The germline CDR1 and CDR2 sequences are SGHTA and FQGNSA. The V and J ends lost 5 bases and 2 bases respectively, with 13 bases between them. The chain's CDR3 is CASSPELLGNQPQHF. CDR3 DNA: TGTGCCAGCAGCCCCGAGCTGCTAGGCAATCAGCCCCAGCATTTT.

This sequence joins TRBV9 and TRBJ2-3; 13 nucleotides match TRBD2. The trim removed 1 base at V and 6 bases at J, leaving 14 bases unmatched. The CDR3 has 19 residues. The germline V gene encodes CDR1 SGDLS and CDR2 YYNGEE. CDR3 region: CASSVTPGTSGIGGDTQYF. The CDR3 DNA sequence: TGTGCCAGCAGCGTAACCCCTGGGACTAGCGGGATCGGGGGGGATACGCAGTATTTT.

The gene calls are TRBV6-6 and TRBJ2-6, with 10 bases aligning to TRBD1. The CDR3 consists of 18 residues. The trim removed 5 bases at V and 4 bases at J, leaving 11 bases unmatched. Germline V gives CDR1 MNHNY, CDR2 SVGAGI (reference sequence). Here the CDR3 reads CASSQARGQGRGANVLTF. CDR3 nucleotide sequence: TGTGCCAGCAGTCAGGCCCGGGGACAGGGGAGAGGGGCCAACGTCCTGACTTTC.

The J gene is TRBJ2-7, the V gene TRBV5-1; 12 nucleotides align to TRBD2. The CDR3 is 17 amino acids. From germline, CDR1 is SGHRS and CDR2 YFSETQ. V was clipped by 0 bases and J by 3 bases; unmatched bases: 7. CDR3 amino acids: CASSLGLAGDPYYEQYF. Here the CDR3 DNA reads TGCGCCAGCAGCTTGGGACTAGCGGGAGACCCCTACTACGAGCAGTACTTC.

The chain employs TRBV2 and TRBJ2-7; D uncertain. This CDR3 comprises 13 residues. Germline lookup yields CDR1 SNHLY and CDR2 FYNNEI. V was trimmed by 3 bases and J by 3 bases, leaving 9 bases between them. CDR3 in DNA: TGTGCCAGCAGTGATGGTCCAGTCTACGAGCAGTACTTC. This codes for CASSDGPVYEQYF.

The chain carries TRBV6-6 and TRBJ1-5; TRBD1 matches 8 bases. With V trimmed by 4 bases and J by 0 bases, 5 bases remained unmatched. The germline CDR1 and CDR2 sequences are MNHNY and SVGAGI (reference sequence). The CDR3 length is 16 residues. The CDR3 bases are TGTGCCAGCAGTTCCGATGACAGGGGTAGCAATCAGCCCCAGCATTTT. This sequence encodes CASSSDDRGSNQPQHF.

This clone was observed a few times. The chain is built from TRBV1 and TRBJ1-5; no check of the table's D call, TRBD1, against the DNA was made. TRBV1 constitutes a pseudogene. CDR3 length equals 18 residues. The CDR3 region is CTSSHNITGTGSNQPQHF. CDR3 nucleotide sequence: TGCACCAGCAGCCATAATATCACCGGGACAGGGAGCAATCAGCCCCAGCATTTT.